These 10 T cell receptor beta chains originate from one sample sequenced in a study of T-cell reconstitution after alpha-beta-depleted transplantation in children (TCRdb year 2016). To prepare the library, PCR was applied. Data came from an Illumina HiSeq 2500. Molecular barcoding was employed in the preparation of TCR libraries, with unique molecular identifiers being used to normalize TCRbeta repertoire quantification. TCRdb handled the public reads itself, with Q25 trimming in fastp and clone calling in MiXCR, and kept productive beta chains. Duplicate CDR3 protein sequences are folded into a single record with the most common DNA and genes. The table for this sample lists 120,000 to 150,000 distinct CDR3 sequences; about 8.8% of them were counted only once. The ten largest clonotypes hold 15% to 20% of the sample. In the paper's terms, the treatment or condition label means: allogeneic hematopoietic cell transplantation with graft depleted of TCRalphabeta T cells and CD19 B cells.

Sequences were derived from PBMCs, mostly from graft donor cells, sampled 180 days after TCRalphabeta/CD19-depleted stem cell transplant. The source is a female patient younger than 10 who had a stem cell transplant for congenital amegakaryocytic thrombocytopenia, so the T cells may come from the graft donor.

This clonotype has at least ten counts. The chain is built from TRBV4-2 and TRBJ2-7; 7 bases are shared with TRBD2. The junction had 9 bases not matched to a gene; V was cut back by 4 bases and J by 0 bases. The CDR3 runs 16 residues. Germline lookup yields CDR1 LGHNA and CDR2 YNFKEQ. In DNA form, the CDR3 reads TGTGCCAGCAGCCTCCACGTCGCGGGGGACTCCTACGAGCAGTACTTC. It codes for CASSLHVAGDSYEQYF.

This clonotype has at least ten counts. V and J are TRBV5-1 and TRBJ2-3; a weak D match, TRBD1 (6 bases). The CDR3 totals 14 residues. Between the trimmed V and J ends, which lost 2 bases and 6 bases, there was a span of 13 bases. The V gene's germline CDR1 is SGHRS and CDR2 YFSETQ. CDR3 sequence: CASSFARGSDTQYF. In DNA form, the CDR3 reads TGCGCCAGCAGCTTCGCCAGGGGTTCGGATACGCAGTATTTT.

This clonotype was observed at least ten times. The V call is TRBV4-1, the J call TRBJ1-1; D uncertain. From germline, CDR1 is MGHRA and CDR2 YSYEKL. The V gene lost 1 base and the J gene lost 1 base, with 10 bases spanning the gap. The CDR3 length is 15 residues. CDR3: CASSQAPEPNTEAFF. The CDR3 nucleotides read TGCGCCAGCAGCCAAGCCCCGGAACCGAACACTGAAGCTTTCTTT.

Ten or more counts support this clonotype. This chain joins TRBV4-3 and TRBJ2-2; 7 bases match TRBD2. CDR3 length equals 17 residues. From germline, CDR1 is LGHNA and CDR2 YSLEER. The V segment lost 0 bases and the J segment 6 bases; nucleotides outside the gene matches: 10. CDR3 in DNA: TGCGCCAGCAGCCAAGAAGGACTAGAGGGCAGGGCCGGGGAGCTGTTTTTT. Its translation is CASSQEGLEGRAGELFF.

This clonotype was observed at least ten times. The CDR3 region has the DNA TGTGCCAGCAGCTGGGGACAGTTTGCTAGCACAGATACGCAGTATTTT. Protein: CASSWGQFASTDTQYF. The rearrangement joins TRBV7-9 to TRBJ2-3; 7 nucleotides match TRBD1. Germline V gives CDR1 SEHNR, CDR2 FQNEAQ (reference sequence). With 4 bases clipped from V and 0 bases from J, the junction kept 7 bases outside the gene matches. The CDR3 has 16 amino acids.

There are many counts of this clonotype. V and J are TRBV4-3 and TRBJ2-3; the D gene is possibly TRBD2 (5 bases). Germline V lookup: CDR1 LGHNA, CDR2 YSLEER. The CDR3 loop spans 15 amino acids. V lost 4 bases, J lost 2 bases, and 13 bases lay in between. The CDR3 nucleotides are TGCGCCAGCAGCCGCGGGCGGGCCGACACAGATACGCAGTATTTT. Translation: CASSRGRADTDTQYF.

This clonotype was recorded many times. The J gene is TRBJ1-3, the V gene TRBV12-3 or TRBV12-4, with 8 bases that match TRBD1. This CDR3 has 13 residues. V lost 4 bases, J lost 13 bases, and 9 bases stayed unmatched. In DNA, the CDR3 is TGTGCCAGCAGTTCCGTCGACAGGGGAAAAATATATTTT. Its protein product is CASSSVDRGKIYF.

The rearrangement uses TRBV10-3 and TRBJ2-7; D is possibly TRBD2 (5 bases). The V gene lost 6 bases and the J gene lost 5 bases, with 17 bases spanning the gap. Germline V gene data show CDR1 as ENHRY and CDR2 as SYGVKD. This CDR3 is built from 14 residues. CDR3 sequence: CAIRLSGSTNEQYF. The CDR3 nucleotides read TGTGCCATCAGGTTAAGCGGAAGTACCAACGAGCAGTACTTC.

The chain carries TRBV25-1 and TRBJ2-1; 9 positions match TRBD2. Trimming cost V 1 base and J 8 bases; bases outside gene matches: 9. The germline CDR1 and CDR2 sequences are MGHDK and SYGVNS. The CDR3 spans 16 residues. CDR3 nucleotides: TGTGCCAGCAGTGAATTACTGCGGGAGGGCCTTGATGAGCAGTTCTTC. The encoded protein is CASSELLREGLDEQFF. Full variable domain (rest looked up from reference TRBV25-1 and TRBJ2-1): EADIYQTPRYLVIGTGKKITLECSQTMGHDKMYWYQQDPGMELHLIHYSYGVNSTEKGDLSSESTVSRIRTEHFPLTLESARPSHTSQYLCASSELLREGLDEQFFGPGTRLTVL.

This clonotype was seen a handful of times. The chain carries TRBV29-1 and TRBJ2-3; D is tentatively TRBD1 or TRBD2 (5 bases each). The CDR3 is 16 residues long. Germline lookup yields CDR1 SQVTM and CDR2 ANQGSEA. Trimming removed 7 bases at V and 1 base at J, with 21 bases between. In nucleotides, the CDR3 is TGCAGCGCCGAGGGGCCTCCGGGATCCCGCACAGATACGCAGTATTTT. Translation: CSAEGPPGSRTDTQYF.